This record looks at one TCR beta chain sequence and its context. What it binds is not known. These data belong to a study of T cells in Graves' hyperthyroidism and ophthalmopathy. General study points: Separation of ophthalmopathy from stable hyperthyroidism was achieved by a 13 V-J model. Model-based prediction identified ophthalmopathy a median roughly six months prior to its onset.

The diagnoses drew upon clinical symptoms, serum thyroxine and TRAb, thyroid ultrasound and orbital computed tomography. Amplification of TCR beta CDR3 regions used RNA as the template. Carried out on the TCR CDR3, a first-round RT-PCR used the HTBI primer set. One entry per CDR3 protein, called by TCRdb with MiXCR from the multiplex PCR reads. The sample comprises nearly 250,000 distinct CDR3 sequences, roughly a quarter of which are singletons, and roughly 32% rests with the top ten. V shed 2 bases and J shed 7 bases, with 18 bases lying between them. The CDR3 covers 15 residues. Looked up from germline, CDR1 is SGHDN and CDR2 is FVKESK.

The chain links TRBV14 to TRBJ2-7; D not certain. The origin of this receptor is a woman aged 40 to 49 with Graves' ophthalmopathy. The specimen was blood. CDR3 protein: CASSQLYQVPEEQYF. The CDR3 DNA reads TGTGCCAGCAGCCAACTCTACCAGGTTCCCGAGGAGCAGTACTTC.